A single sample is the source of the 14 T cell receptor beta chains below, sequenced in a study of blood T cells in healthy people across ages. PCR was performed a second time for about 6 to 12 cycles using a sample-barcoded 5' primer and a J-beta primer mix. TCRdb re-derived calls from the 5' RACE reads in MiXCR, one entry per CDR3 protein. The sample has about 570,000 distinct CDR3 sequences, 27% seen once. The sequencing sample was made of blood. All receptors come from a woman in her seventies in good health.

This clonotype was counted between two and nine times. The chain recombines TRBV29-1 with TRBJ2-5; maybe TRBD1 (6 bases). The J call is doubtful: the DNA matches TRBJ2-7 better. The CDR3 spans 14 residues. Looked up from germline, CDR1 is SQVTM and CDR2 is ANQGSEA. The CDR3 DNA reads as TGCAGCGTCGAGGACAGTTCCTTTCCCTACGAGCAGTACTTC. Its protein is CSVEDSSFPYEQYF.

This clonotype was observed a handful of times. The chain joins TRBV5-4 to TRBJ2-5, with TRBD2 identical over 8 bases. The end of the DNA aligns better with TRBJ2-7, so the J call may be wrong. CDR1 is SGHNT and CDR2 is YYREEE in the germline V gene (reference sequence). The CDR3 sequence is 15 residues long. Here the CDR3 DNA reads TGTGCCAGCAGCTCAAGGACTAGCACCTCCTACGAGCAGTACTTC. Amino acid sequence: CASSSRTSTSYEQYF.

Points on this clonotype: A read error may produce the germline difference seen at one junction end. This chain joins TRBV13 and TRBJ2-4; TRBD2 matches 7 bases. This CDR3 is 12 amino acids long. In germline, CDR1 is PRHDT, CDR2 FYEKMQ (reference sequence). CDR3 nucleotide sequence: TGTGCCAGCAGCTTCCCCGGGGGGATTCAGCACTTC. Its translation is CASSFPGGIQHF.

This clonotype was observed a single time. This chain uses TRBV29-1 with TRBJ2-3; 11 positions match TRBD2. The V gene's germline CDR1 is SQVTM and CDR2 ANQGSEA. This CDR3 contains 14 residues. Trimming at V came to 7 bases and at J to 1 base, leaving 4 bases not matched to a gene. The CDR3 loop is CSARLAGRTDTQYF. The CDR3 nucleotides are TGCAGCGCCAGACTAGCGGGACGCACAGATACGCAGTATTTT.

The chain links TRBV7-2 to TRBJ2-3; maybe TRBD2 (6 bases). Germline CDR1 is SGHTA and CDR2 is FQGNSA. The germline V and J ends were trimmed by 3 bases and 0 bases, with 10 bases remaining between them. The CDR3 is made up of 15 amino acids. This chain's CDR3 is CASSLTSFSTDTQYF. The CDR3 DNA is TGTGCCAGCAGCTTGACTAGTTTTAGCACAGATACGCAGTATTTT.

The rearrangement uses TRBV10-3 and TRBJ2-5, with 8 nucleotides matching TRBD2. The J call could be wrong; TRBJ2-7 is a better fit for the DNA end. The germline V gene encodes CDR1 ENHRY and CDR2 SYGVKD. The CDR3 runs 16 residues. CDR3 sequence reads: CAISESQAGASYEQYF. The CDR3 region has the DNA TGTGCCATCAGTGAGTCTCAAGCGGGGGCTTCCTACGAGCAGTACTTC.

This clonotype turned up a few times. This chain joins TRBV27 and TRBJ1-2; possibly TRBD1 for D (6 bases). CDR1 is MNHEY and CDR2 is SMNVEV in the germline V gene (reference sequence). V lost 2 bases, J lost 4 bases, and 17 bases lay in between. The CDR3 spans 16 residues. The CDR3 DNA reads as TGTGCCAGCAGTTTAGTCAGTACAGGGTCGCGCTATGGCTACACCTTC. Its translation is CASSLVSTGSRYGYTF.

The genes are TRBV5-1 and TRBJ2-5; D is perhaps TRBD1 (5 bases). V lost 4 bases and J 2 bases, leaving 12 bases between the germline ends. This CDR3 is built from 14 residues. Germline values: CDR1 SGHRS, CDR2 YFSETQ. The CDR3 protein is CASSPGHRQETQYF. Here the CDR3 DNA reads TGCGCCAGCAGCCCCGGACATCGACAAGAGACCCAGTACTTC.

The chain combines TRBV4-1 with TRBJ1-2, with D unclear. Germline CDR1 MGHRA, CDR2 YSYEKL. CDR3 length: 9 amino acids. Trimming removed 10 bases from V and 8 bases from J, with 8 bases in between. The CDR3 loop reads CATSSGYTF. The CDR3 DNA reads TGCGCCACCTCCTCCGGCTACACCTTC.

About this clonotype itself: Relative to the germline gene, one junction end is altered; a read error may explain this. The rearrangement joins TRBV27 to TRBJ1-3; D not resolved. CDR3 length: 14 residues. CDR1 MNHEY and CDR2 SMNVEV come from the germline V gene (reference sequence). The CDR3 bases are TGTGCCAGCAAGAGGACGGGGTCTGGAGACACCATATATTTT. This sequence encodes CASKRTGSGDTIYF.

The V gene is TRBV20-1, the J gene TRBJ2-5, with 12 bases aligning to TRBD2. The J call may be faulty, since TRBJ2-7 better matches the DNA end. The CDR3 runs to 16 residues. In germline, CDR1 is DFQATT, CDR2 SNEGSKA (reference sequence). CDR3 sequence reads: CSARPPPSGGAYEQYF. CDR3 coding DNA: TGCAGTGCTAGGCCCCCCCCTAGCGGGGGGGCCTACGAGCAGTACTTC.

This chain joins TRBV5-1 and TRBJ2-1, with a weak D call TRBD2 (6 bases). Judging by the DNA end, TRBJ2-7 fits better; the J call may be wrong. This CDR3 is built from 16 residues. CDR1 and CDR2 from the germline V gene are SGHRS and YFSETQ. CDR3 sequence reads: CASSLKTSQGGNEQYF. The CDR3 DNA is TGCGCCAGCAGCTTAAAGACTTCCCAGGGAGGTAACGAGCAGTACTTC.

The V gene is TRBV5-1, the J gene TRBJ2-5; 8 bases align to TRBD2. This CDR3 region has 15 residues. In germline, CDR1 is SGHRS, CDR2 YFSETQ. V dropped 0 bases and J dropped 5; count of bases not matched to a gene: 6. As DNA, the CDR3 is TGCGCCAGCAGCTTGGCCGGGACTAGGGGGGAGACCCAGTACTTC. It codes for CASSLAGTRGETQYF.

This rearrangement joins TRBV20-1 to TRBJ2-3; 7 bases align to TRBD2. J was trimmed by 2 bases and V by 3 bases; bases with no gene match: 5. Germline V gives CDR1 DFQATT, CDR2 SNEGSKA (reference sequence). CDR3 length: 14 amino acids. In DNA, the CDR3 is TGCAGTGCTAGCGAGCGGGGCGTCACAGATACGCAGTATTTT. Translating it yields CSASERGVTDTQYF.